The rows below give T cell receptor beta chains drawn from one sample of a study of T cells in Graves' hyperthyroidism and ophthalmopathy. TCRdb re-derived calls from the multiplex PCR reads in MiXCR, one entry per CDR3 protein. The table shows more than 550,000 distinct CDR3 sequences, with approximately 18% occurring only once. Sequences were obtained from blood. These receptors came from a woman aged 45 to 65 with Graves' hyperthyroidism that later progressed to Graves' ophthalmopathy. The CDR3 runs from the conserved cysteine through the conserved F or W. D genes are given only for firm matches. Clone size is not always given. Where it is, it says once, few, many or a class for expanded clones.

J | D | size | V | CDR3 | DNA
TRBJ1-1 | NA | many | TRBV18 | CASTRAVQTEAFF | TGTGCCAGCACCAGGGCCGTTCAGACTGAAGCTTTCTTT
TRBJ2-7 | TRBD1 | few | TRBV4-1 | CASSQGQGGDYEQYF | TGCGCCAGCAGCCAAGGACAGGGGGGAGATTACGAGCAGTACTTC
TRBJ1-2 | NA | NA | TRBV19 | CASSIRQLTYGYTF | TGTGCCAGTAGTATTAGGCAGCTGACGTATGGCTACACCTTC
TRBJ2-5 | NA | NA | TRBV7-8 | CASSLSWGQETQYF | TGTGCCAGCAGCTTAAGTTGGGGGCAAGAGACCCAGTACTTC
TRBJ1-1 | TRBD1 | many | TRBV30 | CAWNLLDRDTEAFF | TGTGCCTGGAACCTTTTGGACAGGGACACTGAAGCTTTCTTT
TRBJ1-2 | NA | NA | TRBV20-1 | CSAREAGSYGYTF | TGCAGTGCTAGAGAGGCAGGGTCCTATGGCTACACCTTC
TRBJ1-1 | TRBD1 | NA | TRBV10-2 | CASSQQGFNTEAFF | TGCGCCAGCAGTCAACAGGGGTTCAACACTGAAGCTTTCTTT
TRBJ2-3 | NA | NA | TRBV7-9 | CASSPRPDTQYF | TGTGCCAGCTCCCCGCGGCCAGATACGCAGTATTTT
TRBJ2-7 | TRBD1 | NA | TRBV29-1 | CSVGQGMDEQYF | TGCAGCGTTGGACAGGGTATGGACGAGCAGTACTTC
TRBJ2-1 | NA | many | TRBV20-1 | CSAYAPWVGGNEQFF | TGCAGTGCTTACGCCCCATGGGTCGGGGGCAATGAGCAGTTCTTC
TRBJ1-2 | NA | many | TRBV6-1 | CASSETGGARTAYGYTF | TGTGCCAGCAGTGAAACAGGAGGGGCCAGGACGGCCTATGGCTACACCTTC
TRBJ2-2 | TRBD1 | NA | TRBV2 | CASLDRGRDTGELFF | TGTGCCAGCCTGGACAGGGGGCGAGACACCGGGGAGCTGTTTTTT
TRBJ2-5 | NA | many | TRBV18 | CASSPGTGKETQYF | TGTGCCAGCTCACCAGGAACAGGGAAAGAGACCCAGTACTTC
TRBJ1-1 | NA | many | TRBV11-2 | CASSLSGGFKDTEAFF | TGTGCCAGCAGCTTATCGGGGGGATTTAAGGACACTGAAGCTTTCTTT
TRBJ2-1 | TRBD2 | many | TRBV20-1 | CSANPRGGVYNEQFF | TGCAGTGCCAACCCCCGCGGGGGGGTTTACAATGAGCAGTTCTTC